Each of the 23 T cell receptor beta chains below was sequenced from the same sample in a study of vaccination effects on CD4 cells after COVID-19 (dated by TCRdb to the early 2020s). Libraries came from the immunoSEQ multiplex PCR assay. This is the immuneACCESS table as TCRdb keeps it, with only in-frame sequences that have V and J called. A part of the clones is gone; compared with another copy, unresolved V genes explain less than half, and the rest is unexplained. Present in this sample are roughly 70,000 clones, roughly 76% of which were seen just once. The top ten clonotypes cover around 0.95% of the sample. To identify antigen-specific CD4+ T cell clonotypes by their expansion, the ViraFEST assay first stimulated PBMC with viral peptide pools and then applied TCR sequencing. After approximately eleven days of culture, CD4+ T cells were isolated with the EasySep CD4+ T cell isolation kit. Participants received two doses of either the BNT162b2 or the mRNA-1273 mRNA SARS-CoV-2 vaccine.

These TCRs are of unknown antigen specificity. This sample comprised CD4+ T cells from PBMCs cultured with HCoV-OC43 spike peptides, obtained after COVID-19 vaccination. Explained via the paper, the cell subset or site label denotes: HCoV-OC43 spike overlapping peptide pool stimulation. The origin of the receptors is a human donor who received a COVID-19 vaccine.

This rearrangement joins TRBV19 to TRBJ2-1; 11 bases agree with TRBD1. Germline V CDR1 and CDR2: LNHDA, SQIVND (reference sequence). J lost 2 bases, V lost 5 bases, and 5 bases had no gene match. The CDR3 is 16 amino acids. CDR3 region: CASSPRTGGAYNEQFF. The CDR3 region has the DNA TGTGCCAGTAGTCCAAGGACAGGGGGCGCCTACAATGAGCAGTTCTTC.

A single count supports this clone. The chain couples TRBV11-2 to TRBJ1-1; weak D call: TRBD1 (6 bases). Trimming removed 6 bases from V and 11 bases from J, with 22 bases in between. Germline CDR1 reads SGHAT; CDR2 reads FQNNGV. There are 14 residues in the CDR3. The CDR3 reads CASRGQPESLMAFF. CDR3 bases: TGTGCCAGCAGAGGACAGCCAGAATCCCTAATGGCTTTCTTT.

This clone was seen a few times. The chain links TRBV14 to TRBJ2-6, with a tentative D call TRBD2 (5 bases). V dropped 4 bases and J dropped 8 bases, with 18 bases sitting between them. Germline-derived CDR1 and CDR2 are SGHDN and FVKESK. The CDR3 loop spans 16 amino acids. CDR3 sequence reads: CASSPWTPALSNVLTF. The CDR3 DNA follows: TGTGCCAGCAGCCCGTGGACTCCTGCTTTGTCCAACGTCCTGACTTTC.

This chain uses TRBV19 with TRBJ1-4; D remains ambiguous. Germline assignment: CDR1 LNHDA and CDR2 SQIVND (reference sequence). CDR3 length: 14 residues. The germline V and J ends were trimmed by 2 bases and 0 bases, with 4 bases remaining between them. The CDR3 region has the DNA TGTGCCAGTAGTATACGGGCAACTAATGAAAAACTGTTTTTT. Translation: CASSIRATNEKLFF.

The chain joins TRBV24-1 to TRBJ2-2; D might be TRBD1 (5 bases). CDR3 length: 18 residues. The V end was cut by 6 bases, the J end by 8 bases, with 27 bases between. CDR1 KGHDR and CDR2 SFDVKD come from the germline V gene. The CDR3 region has the DNA TGTGCCACCAGTTCGTCCCCATCCCCGACAGCCCGTGGAGGGGAGCTGTTTTTT. As protein: CATSSSPSPTARGGELFF.

J is TRBJ1-5 and V is TRBV18; no reliable D call. The V and J ends lost 3 bases and 6 bases respectively, with 9 bases between them. Germline V gene data show CDR1 as KGHSH and CDR2 as LQKENI. The CDR3 consists of 13 residues. CDR3 sequence: CASSPPAGQPQHF. The CDR3, as DNA: TGTGCCAGCTCACCCCCCGCGGGTCAGCCCCAGCATTTT.

The V call is TRBV19, the J call TRBJ2-5; 8 nucleotides line up with TRBD1. Germline V gene sequence: CDR1 LNHDA, CDR2 SQIVND (reference sequence). Trimming at V came to 9 bases and at J to 7 bases, leaving 13 bases not matched to a gene. The CDR3 extends over 14 amino acids. CDR3 sequence reads: CASAYNRGEGTQYF. CDR3 in DNA: TGTGCCAGCGCCTATAACAGGGGGGAAGGGACCCAGTACTTC.

This chain uses TRBV6-2 or TRBV6-3 with TRBJ2-5; 7 nucleotides agree with TRBD1. This CDR3 is 15 amino acids long. CDR1 MNHEY and CDR2 SVGEGT come from the germline V gene. The J segment lost 4 bases and the V segment lost 4 bases, leaving 9 bases of the junction unmatched. CDR3 loop: CASSSPTGVRETQYF. CDR3 in DNA: TGTGCCAGCAGTTCCCCAACAGGGGTACGAGAGACCCAGTACTTC.

The chain links TRBV2 to TRBJ2-2; D tentatively reads TRBD1 or TRBD2 (5 bases each). V was cut by 5 bases and J by 8 bases, with 15 bases left in between. The CDR3 has 14 residues. Germline lookup yields CDR1 SNHLY and CDR2 FYNNEI. The CDR3 bases are TGTGCCAGCAGTACCGGACGGGGCTTGGGGGAGCTGTTTTTT. Amino acids: CASSTGRGLGELFF.

This clone was seen only a few times. The DNA for the CDR3 is TGTGCCAGCAGCTCAGGGACAGGTGATAGCAATCAGCCCCAGCATTTT. This translates into CASSSGTGDSNQPQHF. This chain links TRBV5-8 with TRBJ1-5; 8 bases map to TRBD1. The CDR3 spans 16 residues. CDR1 and CDR2 (germline): SGHTS, YDEGEE. Trimming took 3 bases from V and 0 from J; bases not matched to a gene: 5.

The chain has TRBV21-1 and TRBJ1-1; the D segment call TRBD1 is taken from the table without a DNA check. TRBV21-1 represents a pseudogene. The CDR3 spans 18 residues. CDR3 sequence: CASSNRDRALRGNTEAFF. CDR3 in DNA: TGTGCCAGCAGCAACCGGGACAGGGCCTTACGAGGAAACACTGAAGCTTTCTTT.

CDR3 bases: TGTGCCAGCTCCCAAGGACAGGGGGCTAATTCACCCCTCCACTTT. It is translated as CASSQGQGANSPLHF. The chain carries TRBV18 and TRBJ1-6; 11 bases fit TRBD1. With V trimmed by 6 bases and J by 6 bases, 4 bases remained unmatched. CDR1 KGHSH and CDR2 LQKENI come from the germline V gene. The CDR3 is made up of 15 amino acids.

The V call is TRBV7-9, the J call TRBJ2-2; 9 bases agree with TRBD1. J was trimmed by 5 bases and V by 11 bases; bases with no gene match: 12. The CDR3 runs to 15 residues. Germline V gene lookup returns CDR1 SEHNR and CDR2 FQNEAQ (reference sequence). The CDR3 sequence: CALGAGQGRTGELFF. CDR3 in DNA: TGTGCCCTAGGGGCGGGACAGGGAAGGACCGGGGAGCTGTTTTTT.

The rearrangement uses TRBV3-1 (or the pseudogene TRBV3-2) and TRBJ2-2; D call uncertain. The germline gives CDR1 LGHDT, CDR2 YNNKEL (reference sequence). There are 12 residues in the CDR3. Trimming left V 4 bases short and J 5 bases short, with 5 bases between. The CDR3 is CASSPNTGELFF. The DNA for the CDR3 is TGTGCCAGCAGCCCCAATACCGGGGAGCTGTTTTTT.

This clone was seen more than once but under ten times. The genes are TRBV7-9 and TRBJ2-2; D unresolved. There are 15 residues in the CDR3. From germline, CDR1 is SEHNR and CDR2 FQNEAQ (reference sequence). V lost 1 base, J lost 5 bases, and 11 bases lay in between. The CDR3 DNA is TGTGCCAGCAGCTTAGGTAGTGTTTGGACCGGGGAGCTGTTTTTT. This encodes CASSLGSVWTGELFF. Full variable domain (outside the CDR3, taken from reference TRBV7-9 and TRBJ2-2): DTGVSQNPRHKITKRGQNVTFRCDPISEHNRLYWYRQTLGQGPEFLTYFQNEAQLEKSRLLSDRFSAERPKGSFSTLEIQRTEQGDSAMYLCASSLGSVWTGELFFGEGSRLTVL.

V usage is TRBV28 and J usage is TRBJ1-6, with TRBD1 matching 9 bases. V trimming: 5 bases; J trimming: 9 bases; junction bases outside the gene matches: 8. This CDR3 is built from 15 residues. Germline CDR1 and CDR2: MDHEN and SYDVKM. The CDR3, as DNA: TGTGCCAGCAGTGGACGGACAGGGGTTGGTTCACCCCTCCACTTT. Protein product: CASSGRTGVGSPLHF.

This chain uses TRBV5-1 with TRBJ1-2; the D gene is possibly TRBD1 (6 bases). The CDR3 consists of 18 residues. Germline lookup yields CDR1 SGHRS and CDR2 YFSETQ. The V end lost 2 bases, the J end lost 0 bases, and 20 bases lay between the germline ends. In DNA form, the CDR3 reads TGCGCCAGCAGCTTAACCCTTTTCCCCACAGGGACTAACTATGGCTACACCTTC. Amino acid sequence: CASSLTLFPTGTNYGYTF.

Here the CDR3 reads CASSLRPGTGYTDTQYF. CDR3 sequence (DNA): TGCGCCAGCAGCCTACGTCCCGGGACCGGATACACAGATACGCAGTATTTT. This rearrangement joins TRBV5-1 to TRBJ2-3; D might be TRBD1 or TRBD2, each matching 5 bases. The V end lost 4 bases, the J end lost 2 bases, and 20 bases lay between the germline ends. Per germline, CDR1 SGHRS and CDR2 YFSETQ. The CDR3 sequence is 17 residues long. The full variable domain, rest sourced from reference TRBV5-1 and TRBJ2-3, is KAGVTQTPRYLIKTRGQQVTLSCSPISGHRSVSWYQQTPGQGLQFLFEYFSETQRNKGNFPGRFSGRQFSNSRSEMNVSTLELGDSALYLCASSLRPGTGYTDTQYFGPGTRLTVL.

The chain recombines TRBV7-3 with TRBJ1-1; D may be TRBD1 (5 bases). The CDR3 spans 14 residues. V was trimmed by 5 bases and J by 4 bases, leaving 14 bases between them. Germline loops: CDR1 SGHTA, CDR2 FQGTGA. The CDR3 reads CASSQQGSGTEAFF. For the CDR3, the DNA is TGTGCCAGCAGCCAGCAGGGTTCCGGCACTGAAGCTTTCTTT.

The chain employs TRBV4-1 and TRBJ2-2; the D is unclear. Germline V gene lookup returns CDR1 MGHRA and CDR2 YSYEKL. This CDR3 spans 17 amino acids. V lost 1 base to trimming and J lost 3 bases, with 15 bases between them. CDR3 sequence (DNA): TGCGCCAGCAGCCAAGCTTTGAGCGCTGGGGACACCGGGGAGCTGTTTTTT. This encodes CASSQALSAGDTGELFF.

This rearrangement joins TRBV11-2 to TRBJ2-7; TRBD2 matches 9 bases. CDR3 size: 14 residues. The V gene end was trimmed by 6 bases and the J gene end by 3 bases; junction bases not matched to a gene: 6. Germline loops: CDR1 SGHAT, CDR2 FQNNGV. The CDR3 here is CASRWNSGGYEQYV. The CDR3 DNA reads as TGTGCCAGCAGATGGAATAGCGGGGGCTACGAGCAGTACGTC.

Written as DNA, the CDR3 is TGTGCCAGCAGCGGGGGTATCAACACTGAAGCTTTCTTT. It codes for CASSGGINTEAFF. V is TRBV9 and J is TRBJ1-1; no clear D gene. CDR3 length: 13 residues. V lost 3 bases, J lost 2 bases, and 8 bases lay in between. CDR1 is SGDLS and CDR2 is YYNGEE in the germline V gene.

The CDR3 here is CASSIAGRRAFF. The CDR3 DNA reads TGTGCCAGTAGTATCGCGGGAAGAAGGGCTTTCTTT. This chain connects TRBV19 to TRBJ1-1; D uncertain. Germline V lookup: CDR1 LNHDA, CDR2 SQIVND (reference sequence). Trimming removed 3 bases from V and 11 bases from J, with 13 bases in between. CDR3 length equals 12 residues.